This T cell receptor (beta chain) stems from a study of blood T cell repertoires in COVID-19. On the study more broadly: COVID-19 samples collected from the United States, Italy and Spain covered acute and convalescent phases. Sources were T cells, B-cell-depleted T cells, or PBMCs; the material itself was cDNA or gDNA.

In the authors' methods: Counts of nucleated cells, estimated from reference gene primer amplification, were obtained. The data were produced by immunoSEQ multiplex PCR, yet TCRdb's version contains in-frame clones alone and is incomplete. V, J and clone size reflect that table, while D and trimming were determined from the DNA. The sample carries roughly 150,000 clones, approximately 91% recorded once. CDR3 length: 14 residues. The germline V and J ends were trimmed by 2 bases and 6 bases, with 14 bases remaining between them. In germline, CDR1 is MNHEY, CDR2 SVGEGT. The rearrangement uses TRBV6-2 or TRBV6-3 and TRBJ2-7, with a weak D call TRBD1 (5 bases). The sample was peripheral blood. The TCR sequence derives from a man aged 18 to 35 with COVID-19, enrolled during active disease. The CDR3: CASSYTTGRGEQYF. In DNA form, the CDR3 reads TGTGCCAGCAGTTACACCACAGGTAGGGGCGAGCAGTACTTC.